Given below is one T cell receptor beta chain in context. This sample stems from a study of blood T cell repertoires in COVID-19. Across the whole study: Acute-phase and convalescent COVID-19 samples originated in the United States, Italy and Spain. Sources were T cells, B-cell-depleted T cells, or PBMCs; the material itself was cDNA or gDNA.

Methods used by the authors: Cell counts per sample came from amplifying reference gene primers. The repertoire was sequenced with immunoSEQ multiplex PCR; TCRdb's copy has only in-frame clones and lacks some. That table supplies the V and J calls and clone size; D and trimming were determined from the DNA. Among some 140,000 clones listed, approximately 88% were seen once. Trimming pared 6 bases from V and 7 bases from J, leaving 10 bases between. The CDR3 runs to 13 residues. Germline CDR1 is SNHLY and CDR2 is FYNNEI. The chain recombines TRBV2 with TRBJ1-6; D unclear. Sequences were obtained from peripheral blood. The TCR comes from a woman aged 80 or over with acute or convalescent COVID-19. The CDR3 sequence is CASSRETNSPLHF. CDR3 coding DNA: TGTGCCAGCAGCCGGGAGACGAATTCACCCCTCCACTTT.